Listed below are T cell receptor beta chains from one sample, sequenced in a study of naive and memory T cell subsets. TCRdb fed the UMI-ligation and nested PCR reads into MiXCR, producing one record per CDR3 protein. The table records some 80,000 distinct CDR3 sequences, 8% to 9.5% of them present only once. The sequenced sample was naive CD8+ T cells from blood. The receptors come from a human donor in good health. The CDR3 runs from the conserved cysteine through the conserved F or W. Size is omitted from some rows. Given values are once, few, many or a class for expanded clones.

v_call cdr3_length clone_size cdr3_aa
TRBV4-2 15 - CASIPEGANTGELFF
TRBV6-2/TRBV6-3 17 many CASSYPLDEAGTYEQYF
TRBV25-1 16 many CASSESEAFPYYEQYF
TRBV28 15 many CASSLSRTSVDEQFF
TRBV21-1 19 few CASSKDRDRVFYNTGELFF
TRBV18 14 many CASSKERDDTEAFF
TRBV10-2 14 many CATLPGYSYNEQFF
TRBV6-5 14 many CASSYVGGNNEQFF
TRBV29-1 16 - CSVSPGHRPPTDGYTF
TRBV4-1 13 few CASSQIEDREAFF
TRBV5-5 14 few CASSLRGPNYEQYF
TRBV6-1 14 - CASRATTETGELFF
TRBV6-5 15 - CASSYWAGSPETQYF
TRBV3-1 15 - CASSQTRYSNQPQHF
TRBV7-9 12 few CASSFRPYEQYF
TRBV5-4 16 - CASSSRTGGAFNTIYF
TRBV5-4 13 many CASRSGTSHEQYF
TRBV7-9 16 few CASSLAIGRVGDEQYF
TRBV12-3/TRBV12-4 15 many CASSFVPAGYNEQFF
TRBV27 14 - CASSLDPPGNEQFF
TRBV7-8 16 few CASSLAPMGGVREQYF
TRBV1 18 many CTSSQDRVTSSDYNEQFF
TRBV20-1 13 many CSARFAGNQPQHF
TRBV29-1 13 - CSVSPGLNQPQHF
TRBV7-6 12 - CASSWNTGELFF
TRBV12-3/TRBV12-4 14 few CASSLREDTGELFF
TRBV9 15 few CASSVVGLAYNEQFF
TRBV6-6 11 few CASSYGTGLLF
TRBV18 18 many CARAGLAEMDTSTDTQYF
TRBV12-3/TRBV12-4 16 many CASSATGFSGANVLTF
TRBV13 14 few CASSLGGVVTEAFF
TRBV27 13 - CASVSGSAGELFF
TRBV7-9 15 - CASSHPRWEGETQYF
TRBV4-3 13 many CASSQAEGSEQYF
TRBV28 16 few CASSLLGREGRNEQFF
TRBV7-2 14 many CASSPAGGHTEAFF
TRBV27 15 - CASSFTSGRTYEQYF
TRBV20-1 13 few CSARGGGADTQYF
TRBV7-9 16 - CASSSFQGRWLNEQYF
TRBV4-1 13 many CASSTGGSYEQYF
TRBV4-1 14 - CASSVGPMKETQYF
TRBV6-2/TRBV6-3 13 - CASWTSGGNEQFF